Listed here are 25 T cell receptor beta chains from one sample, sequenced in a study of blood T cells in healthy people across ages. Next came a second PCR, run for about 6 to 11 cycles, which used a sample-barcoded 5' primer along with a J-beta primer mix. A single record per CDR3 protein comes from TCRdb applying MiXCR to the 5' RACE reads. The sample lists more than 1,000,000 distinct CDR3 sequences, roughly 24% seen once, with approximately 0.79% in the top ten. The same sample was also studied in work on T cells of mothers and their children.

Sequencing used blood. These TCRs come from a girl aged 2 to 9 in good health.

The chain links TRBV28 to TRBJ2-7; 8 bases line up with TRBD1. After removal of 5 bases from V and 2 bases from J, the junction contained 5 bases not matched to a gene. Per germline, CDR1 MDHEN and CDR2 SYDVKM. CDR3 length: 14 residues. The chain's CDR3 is CASSKQGEAYEQYF. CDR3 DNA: TGTGCCAGCAGTAAACAGGGGGAAGCCTACGAGCAGTACTTC. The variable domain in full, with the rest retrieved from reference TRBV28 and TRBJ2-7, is DVKVTQSSRYLVKRTGEKVFLECVQDMDHENMFWYRQDPGLGLRLIYFSYDVKMKEKGDIPEGYSVSREKKERFSLILESASTNQTSMYLCASSKQGEAYEQYFGPGTRLTVT.

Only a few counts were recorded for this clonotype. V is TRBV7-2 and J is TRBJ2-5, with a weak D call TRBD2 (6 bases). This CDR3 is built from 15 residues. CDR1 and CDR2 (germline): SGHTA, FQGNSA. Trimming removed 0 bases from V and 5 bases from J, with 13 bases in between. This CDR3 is CASSLAGGFLETQYF. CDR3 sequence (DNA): TGTGCCAGCAGCTTAGCGGGAGGATTCTTGGAGACCCAGTACTTC.

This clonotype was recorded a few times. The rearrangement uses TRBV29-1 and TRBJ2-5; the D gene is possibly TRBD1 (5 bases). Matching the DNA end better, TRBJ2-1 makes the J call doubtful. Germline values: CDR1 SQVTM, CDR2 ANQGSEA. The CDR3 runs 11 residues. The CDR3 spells CSVAGLREQFF. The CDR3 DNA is TGCAGCGTCGCAGGGTTAAGGGAGCAGTTCTTC.

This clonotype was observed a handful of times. The DNA of the CDR3 is TGTGCCAGCAGCAAAGGCGGATTGTATGAGCAGTTCTTC. Encoded protein: CASSKGGLYEQFF. The rearrangement uses TRBV21-1 and TRBJ2-1. TRBV21-1 is a known pseudogene. The CDR3 runs to 13 residues.

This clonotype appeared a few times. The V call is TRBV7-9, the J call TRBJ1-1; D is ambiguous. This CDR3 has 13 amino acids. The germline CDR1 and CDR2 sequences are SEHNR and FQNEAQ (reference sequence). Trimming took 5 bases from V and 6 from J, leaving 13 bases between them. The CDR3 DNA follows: TGTGCCAGCAGCCCCCGTGAGGTCCCTGAAGCTTTCTTT. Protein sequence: CASSPREVPEAFF.

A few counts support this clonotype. This CDR3 reads CASSFRDSYGQFF. The CDR3, as DNA: TGTGCCAGCAGTTTCCGGGACAGCTACGGGCAGTTCTTC. This chain links TRBV27 with TRBJ2-1; TRBD1 aligns across 7 bases. The CDR3 has 13 residues. CDR1 and CDR2 from the germline V gene are MNHEY and SMNVEV (reference sequence). The J segment lost 12 bases and the V segment lost 3 bases, leaving 8 bases of the junction unmatched.

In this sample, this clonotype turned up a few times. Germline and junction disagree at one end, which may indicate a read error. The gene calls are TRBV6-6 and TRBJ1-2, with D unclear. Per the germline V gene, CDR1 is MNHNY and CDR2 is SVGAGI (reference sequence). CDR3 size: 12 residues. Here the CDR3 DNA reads TGTGCCAGCAATTACGCCGGGGATGGCTACACCTTC. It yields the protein CASNYAGDGYTF.

The CDR3 DNA reads TGTGCCAGCAGCTTAAGACTAGCGGGAGGAAGGGGGCCCCAAGAGACCCAGTACTTC. It specifies CASSLRLAGGRGPQETQYF. The chain uses TRBV7-2 and TRBJ2-5; TRBD2 matches 13 bases. This CDR3 contains 19 residues. With 2 bases clipped from V and 1 base from J, the junction kept 10 bases outside the gene matches. Germline V gene lookup returns CDR1 SGHTA and CDR2 FQGNSA.

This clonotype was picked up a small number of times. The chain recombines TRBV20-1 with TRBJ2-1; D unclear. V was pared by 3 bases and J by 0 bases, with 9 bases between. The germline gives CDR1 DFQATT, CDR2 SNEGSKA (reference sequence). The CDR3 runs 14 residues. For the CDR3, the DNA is TGCAGTGCTAGCGTTGGGTTCTCCTACAATGAGCAGTTCTTC. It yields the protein CSASVGFSYNEQFF.

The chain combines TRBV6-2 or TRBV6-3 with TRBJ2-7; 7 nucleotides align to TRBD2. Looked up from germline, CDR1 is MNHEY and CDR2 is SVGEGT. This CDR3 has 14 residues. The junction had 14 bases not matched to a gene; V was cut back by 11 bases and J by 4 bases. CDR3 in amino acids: CAGGGGLGPYEQYF. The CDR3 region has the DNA TGTGCCGGCGGAGGCGGACTAGGCCCATACGAGCAGTACTTC.

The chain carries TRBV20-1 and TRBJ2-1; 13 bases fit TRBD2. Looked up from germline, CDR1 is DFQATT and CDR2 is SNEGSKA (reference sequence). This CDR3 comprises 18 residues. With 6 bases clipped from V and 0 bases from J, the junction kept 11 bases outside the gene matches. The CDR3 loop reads CSAPRLAGGGLSYNEQFF. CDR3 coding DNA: TGCAGTGCCCCTCGACTAGCGGGAGGTGGACTCTCCTACAATGAGCAGTTCTTC.

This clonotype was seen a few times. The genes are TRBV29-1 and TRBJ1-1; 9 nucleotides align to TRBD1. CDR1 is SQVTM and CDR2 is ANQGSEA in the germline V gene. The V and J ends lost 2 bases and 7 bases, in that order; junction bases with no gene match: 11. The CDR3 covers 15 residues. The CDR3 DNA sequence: TGCAGCGTTGAAATGGACAGGGGAGACGAAGATGAAGCTTTCTTT. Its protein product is CSVEMDRGDEDEAFF. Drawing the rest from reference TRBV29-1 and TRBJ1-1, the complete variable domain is SAVISQKPSRDICQRGTSLTIQCQVDSQVTMMFWYRQQPGQSLTLIATANQGSEATYESGFVIDKFPISRPNLTFSTLTVSNMSPEDSSIYLCSVEMDRGDEDEAFFGQGTRLTVV.

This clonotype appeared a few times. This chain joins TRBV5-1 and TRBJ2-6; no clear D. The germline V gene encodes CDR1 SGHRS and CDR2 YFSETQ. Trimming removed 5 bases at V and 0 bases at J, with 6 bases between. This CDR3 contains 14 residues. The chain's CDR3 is CASRANSGANVLTF. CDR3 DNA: TGCGCCAGCAGAGCGAACTCTGGGGCCAACGTCCTGACTTTC.

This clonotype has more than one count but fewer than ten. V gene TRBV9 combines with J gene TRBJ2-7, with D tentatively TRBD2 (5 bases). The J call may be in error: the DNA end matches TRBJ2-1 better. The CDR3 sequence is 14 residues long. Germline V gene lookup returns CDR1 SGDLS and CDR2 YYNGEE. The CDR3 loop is CASSALAGNGEQFF. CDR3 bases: TGTGCCAGCAGCGCCCTCGCCGGGAACGGTGAGCAGTTCTTC.

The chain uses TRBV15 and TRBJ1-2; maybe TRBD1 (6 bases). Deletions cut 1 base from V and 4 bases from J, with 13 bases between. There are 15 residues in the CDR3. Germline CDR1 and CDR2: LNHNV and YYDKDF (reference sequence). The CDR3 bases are TGTGCCACCAGCAGAGTCGGACAGAGTGGCTATGGCTACACCTTC. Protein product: CATSRVGQSGYGYTF.

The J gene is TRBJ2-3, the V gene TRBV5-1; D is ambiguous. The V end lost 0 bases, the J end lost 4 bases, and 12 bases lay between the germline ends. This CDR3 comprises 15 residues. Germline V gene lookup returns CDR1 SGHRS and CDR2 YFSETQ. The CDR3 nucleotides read TGCGCCAGCAGCTTGGATGGGATTTCCGCAGATACGCAGTATTTT. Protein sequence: CASSLDGISADTQYF.

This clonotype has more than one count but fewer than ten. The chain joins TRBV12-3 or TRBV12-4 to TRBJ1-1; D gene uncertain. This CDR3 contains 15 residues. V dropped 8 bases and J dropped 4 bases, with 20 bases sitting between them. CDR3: CASVLDVGRPTEAFF. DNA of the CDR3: TGTGCCAGCGTGCTAGACGTAGGTAGACCCACTGAAGCTTTCTTT.

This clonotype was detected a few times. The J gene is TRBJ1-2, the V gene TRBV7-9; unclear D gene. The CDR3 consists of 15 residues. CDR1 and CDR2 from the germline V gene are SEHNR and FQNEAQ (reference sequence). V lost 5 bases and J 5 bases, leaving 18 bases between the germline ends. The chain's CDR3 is CASSAPDKDFYGYTF. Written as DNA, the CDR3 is TGTGCCAGCAGCGCCCCCGACAAGGACTTTTATGGCTACACCTTC.

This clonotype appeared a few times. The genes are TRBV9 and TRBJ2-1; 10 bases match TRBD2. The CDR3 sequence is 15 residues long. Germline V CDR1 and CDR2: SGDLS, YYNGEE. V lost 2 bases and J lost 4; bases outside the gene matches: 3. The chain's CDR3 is CASSVSGGGYNEQFF. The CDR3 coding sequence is TGTGCCAGCAGCGTGAGCGGGGGGGGGTACAATGAGCAGTTCTTC. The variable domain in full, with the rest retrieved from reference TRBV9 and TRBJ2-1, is DSGVTQTPKHLITATGQRVTLRCSPRSGDLSVYWYQQSLDQGLQFLIQYYNGEERAKGNILERFSAQQFPDLHSELNLSSLELGDSALYFCASSVSGGGYNEQFFGPGTRLTVL.

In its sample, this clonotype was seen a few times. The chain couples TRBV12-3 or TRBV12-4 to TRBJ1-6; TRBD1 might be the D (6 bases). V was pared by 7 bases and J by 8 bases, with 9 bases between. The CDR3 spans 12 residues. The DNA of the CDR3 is TGTGCCAGCATGGACAGCTATTCACCCCTCCACTTT. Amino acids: CASMDSYSPLHF.

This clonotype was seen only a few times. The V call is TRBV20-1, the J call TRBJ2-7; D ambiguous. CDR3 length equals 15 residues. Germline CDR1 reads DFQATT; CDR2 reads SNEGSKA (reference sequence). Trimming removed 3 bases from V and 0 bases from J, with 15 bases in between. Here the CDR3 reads CSARDKDGFSYEQYF. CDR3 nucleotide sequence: TGCAGTGCTAGGGATAAGGACGGGTTCTCCTACGAGCAGTACTTC.

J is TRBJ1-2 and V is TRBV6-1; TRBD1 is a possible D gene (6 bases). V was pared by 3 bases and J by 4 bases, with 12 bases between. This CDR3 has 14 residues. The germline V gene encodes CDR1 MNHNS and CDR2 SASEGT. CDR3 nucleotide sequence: TGTGCCAGCAGTGATACCGGGACAATCTATGGCTACACCTTC. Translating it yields CASSDTGTIYGYTF.

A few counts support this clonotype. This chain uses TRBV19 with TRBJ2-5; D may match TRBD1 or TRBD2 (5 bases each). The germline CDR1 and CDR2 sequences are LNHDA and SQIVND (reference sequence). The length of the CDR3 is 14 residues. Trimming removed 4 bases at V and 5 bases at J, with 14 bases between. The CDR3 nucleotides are TGTGCCAGTAGTACCAACATCGAGGGGGAGACCCAGTACTTC. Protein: CASSTNIEGETQYF.

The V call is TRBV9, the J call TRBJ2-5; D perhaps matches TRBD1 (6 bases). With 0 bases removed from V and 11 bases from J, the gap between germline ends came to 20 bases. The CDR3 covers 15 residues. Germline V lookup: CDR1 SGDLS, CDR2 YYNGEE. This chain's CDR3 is CASSVVSTGLGEQYF. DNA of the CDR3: TGTGCCAGCAGCGTAGTGTCCACAGGGTTGGGGGAGCAGTACTTC. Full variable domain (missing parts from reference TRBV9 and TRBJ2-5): DSGVTQTPKHLITATGQRVTLRCSPRSGDLSVYWYQQSLDQGLQFLIQYYNGEERAKGNILERFSAQQFPDLHSELNLSSLELGDSALYFCASSVVSTGLGEQYFGPGTRLLVL.

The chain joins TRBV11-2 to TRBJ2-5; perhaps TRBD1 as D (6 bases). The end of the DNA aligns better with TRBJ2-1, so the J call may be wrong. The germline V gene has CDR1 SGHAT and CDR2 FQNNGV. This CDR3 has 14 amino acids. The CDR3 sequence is CASSFFKQGLDQFF. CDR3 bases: TGTGCCAGCAGCTTTTTTAAACAGGGTTTGGATCAGTTCTTC.